These 15 T cell receptor beta chains came from one sample sequenced in a study of blood T cell repertoires in COVID-19. Profiling relied on immunoSEQ multiplex PCR, and the TCRdb table lists in-frame clones only, not all of them. The data show approximately 170,000 clones, 80% to 90% seen once. The sample consisted of peripheral blood. The source of these receptors is a young man who had recovered from COVID-19.

The rearrangement joins TRBV7-2 to TRBJ2-7; 9 bases match TRBD1. The V gene's germline CDR1 is SGHTA and CDR2 FQGNSA. The CDR3 length is 13 residues. Trimming at V came to 5 bases and at J to 2 bases, leaving 1 base not matched to a gene. This CDR3 reads CASSRDRAYEQYF. The DNA of the CDR3 is TGTGCCAGCAGCCGGGACAGGGCCTACGAGCAGTACTTC.

The rearrangement links TRBV4-1 to TRBJ2-3; 15 nucleotides agree with TRBD2. Germline V gene sequence: CDR1 MGHRA, CDR2 YSYEKL. The trim removed 4 bases at V and 4 bases at J, leaving 15 bases unmatched. The CDR3 runs 20 residues. The chain's CDR3 is CASSLTLRTSGRAIPDTQYF. The CDR3 DNA is TGCGCCAGCAGCCTCACCCTACGGACTAGCGGGAGGGCAATACCAGATACGCAGTATTTT.

The chain couples TRBV5-5 to TRBJ1-1; D perhaps matches TRBD1 (5 bases). The CDR3 spans 15 residues. Trimming stripped 0 bases from V and 0 bases from J, with 9 bases between. The germline V gene encodes CDR1 SGHKS and CDR2 YYEKEE (reference sequence). CDR3 protein: CASSLVVQVNTEAFF. The CDR3 DNA reads TGTGCCAGCAGCTTGGTTGTACAGGTGAACACTGAAGCTTTCTTT.

This chain joins TRBV7-9 and TRBJ2-7; 15 bases map to TRBD2. In germline, CDR1 is SEHNR, CDR2 FQNEAQ (reference sequence). The CDR3 has 18 residues. The ends lost 4 bases at V and 2 bases at J; junction bases unmatched: 9. CDR3 DNA: TGTGCCAGCAGCTATGAAGGACTAGCGGGAGGGCCTCCCTACGAGCAGTACTTC. This encodes CASSYEGLAGGPPYEQYF.

The chain combines TRBV5-1 with TRBJ2-3; TRBD2 might be the D (6 bases). Deletions cut 3 bases from V and 0 bases from J, with 11 bases between. This CDR3 contains 15 residues. In germline, CDR1 is SGHRS, CDR2 YFSETQ. CDR3: CASSWDSHSTDTQYF. CDR3 nucleotide sequence: TGCGCCAGCAGCTGGGACTCGCATAGCACAGATACGCAGTATTTT.

The rearrangement uses TRBV21-1 and TRBJ2-1; the table calls TRBD2, which could not be checked here. TRBV21-1 represents a pseudogene. This CDR3 has 19 amino acids. The CDR3 sequence: CASSKEAGLGLAVYNEQFF. CDR3 sequence (DNA): TGTGCCAGCAGCAAAGAGGCGGGCTTGGGACTAGCGGTTTACAATGAGCAGTTCTTC.

J is TRBJ2-5 and V is TRBV4-3; 7 positions match TRBD2. This CDR3 spans 17 amino acids. The germline CDR1 and CDR2 sequences are LGHNA and YSLEER. J was trimmed by 4 bases and V by 1 base; bases with no gene match: 12. CDR3 in amino acids: CASSQVQLVGGRETQYF. The CDR3 DNA reads as TGCGCCAGCAGCCAAGTTCAGTTAGTGGGCGGGAGAGAGACCCAGTACTTC.

This clone was counted once. This sequence joins TRBV6-5 and TRBJ1-1; D is possibly TRBD1 (5 bases). The germline V gene encodes CDR1 MNHEY and CDR2 SVGAGI. The CDR3 is 14 amino acids. V lost 2 bases and J 1 base, leaving 8 bases between the germline ends. This chain's CDR3 is CASSYRGGNTEAFF. CDR3 nucleotide sequence: TGTGCCAGCAGTTACCGGGGGGGGAACACTGAAGCTTTCTTT.

In this sample, this clone turned up once. The V and J genes are TRBV6-1 and TRBJ2-7, with TRBD2 matching over 9 bases. The CDR3 covers 15 residues. Germline V CDR1 and CDR2: MNHNS, SASEGT. Trimming at V came to 1 base and at J to 3 bases, leaving 4 bases not matched to a gene. CDR3 in amino acids: CASSEGPSGDYEQYF. CDR3 coding DNA: TGTGCCAGCAGTGAAGGGCCTAGCGGGGACTACGAGCAGTACTTC.

This chain connects TRBV4-2 to TRBJ1-2; possibly TRBD1 for D (5 bases). The CDR3 loop spans 12 amino acids. In germline, CDR1 is LGHNA, CDR2 YNFKEQ. Trimming pared 4 bases from V and 7 bases from J, leaving 10 bases between. CDR3 DNA: TGTGCCAGCAGCCCAGACGGGGGTGGCTACACCTTC. Its translation is CASSPDGGGYTF.

The chain couples TRBV12-3 or TRBV12-4 to TRBJ1-1; D gene uncertain. The V gene lost 3 bases and the J gene lost 5 bases, with 10 bases spanning the gap. The CDR3 loop spans 13 amino acids. CDR3 protein: CASSFEAGTEAFF. As DNA, the CDR3 is TGTGCCAGCAGTTTTGAGGCCGGGACTGAAGCTTTCTTT.

There are a few counts of this clone. V and J are TRBV18 and TRBJ2-1; 12 bases agree with TRBD2. The CDR3 has 15 residues. The junction had 6 bases not matched to a gene; V was cut back by 6 bases and J by 6 bases. In germline, CDR1 is KGHSH, CDR2 LQKENI. CDR3 amino acids: CASSQGLAGSNEQFF. The CDR3 DNA sequence: TGTGCCAGCTCCCAAGGACTAGCGGGGAGCAATGAGCAGTTCTTC.

V and J are TRBV30 and TRBJ2-1; D is perhaps TRBD1 (5 bases). The CDR3 covers 15 residues. V gave up 5 bases and J gave up 6 bases, with 20 bases separating them. Germline CDR1 is GTSNPN and CDR2 is SVGIG (reference sequence). This CDR3 reads CAWGKDTFQSNEQFF. The CDR3 DNA follows: TGTGCCTGGGGAAAGGACACTTTCCAGTCCAATGAGCAGTTCTTC.

The DNA for the CDR3 is TGTGCCAGCAGCGCCGGGGGGGCTAATGAAAAACTGTTTTTT. Translated, it gives CASSAGGANEKLFF. The chain is built from TRBV9 and TRBJ1-4; D is possibly TRBD1 (5 bases). Trimming cost V 3 bases and J 3 bases, with 9 bases left between them. CDR3 size: 14 residues. Germline CDR1 reads SGDLS; CDR2 reads YYNGEE.

The chain recombines TRBV4-1 with TRBJ2-1; TRBD2 matches at 10 bases. Germline CDR1 and CDR2: MGHRA and YSYEKL. This CDR3 has 18 amino acids. The junction had 15 bases not matched to a gene; V was cut back by 1 base and J by 9 bases. The CDR3 protein is CASSQGSVLAGEGVEQFF. CDR3 DNA: TGCGCCAGCAGCCAAGGTTCCGTGCTAGCGGGAGAGGGTGTTGAGCAGTTCTTC.